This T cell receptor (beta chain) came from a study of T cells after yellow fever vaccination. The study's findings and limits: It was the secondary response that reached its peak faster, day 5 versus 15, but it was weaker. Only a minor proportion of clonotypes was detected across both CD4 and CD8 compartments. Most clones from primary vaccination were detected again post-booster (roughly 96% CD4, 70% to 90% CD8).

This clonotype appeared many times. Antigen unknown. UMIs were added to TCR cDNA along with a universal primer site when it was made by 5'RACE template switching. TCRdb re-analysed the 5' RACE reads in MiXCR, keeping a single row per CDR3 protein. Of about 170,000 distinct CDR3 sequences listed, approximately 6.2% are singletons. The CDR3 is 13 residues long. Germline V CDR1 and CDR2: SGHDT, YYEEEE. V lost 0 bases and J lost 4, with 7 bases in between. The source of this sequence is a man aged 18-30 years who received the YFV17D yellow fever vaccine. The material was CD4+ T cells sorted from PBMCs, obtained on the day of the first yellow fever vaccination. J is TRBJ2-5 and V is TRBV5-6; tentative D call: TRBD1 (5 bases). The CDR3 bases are TGTGCCAGCAGCTTGGACAGGATAGAGACCCAGTACTTC. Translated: CASSLDRIETQYF.